This TCR beta chain was sequenced during a study of identical twins. The study's findings and limits: Abundant beta clonotypes from cord blood bore fewer insertions; memory repertoires lacked this pattern. Conclusions relied on cross-sectional statistical analysis, not following the same donors.

The junction had 3 bases not matched to a gene; V was cut back by 1 base and J by 0 bases. Looked up from germline, CDR1 is GTSNPN and CDR2 is SVGIG (reference sequence). This CDR3 is built from 16 residues. This clonotype has a single count. The antigen is not known. TCRdb reprocessed the 5' RACE reads via MiXCR and lists one record per CDR3 protein. The repertoire holds some 1,600,000 distinct CDR3 sequences, about 32% seen once, with about 0.25% in the top ten. This chain joins TRBV30 and TRBJ2-5, with 12 bases fitting TRBD2. The specimen sequenced was cord blood. The source is a newborn girl in good health. The CDR3 bases are TGTGCCTGGAGTGGACTAGCGGGGGCCAACCAAGAGACCCAGTACTTC. This translates into CAWSGLAGANQETQYF.